This paragraph reports one T cell receptor (beta chain). What it recognizes is unknown. The sample belongs to a study of T cells after yellow fever vaccination. Study results and caveats: Compared with primary, the secondary response was weaker and peaked at day 5, not 15.

UMIs and a universal primer site were added when TCR cDNA was made by 5'RACE template switching. TCRdb redid the calling of the 5' RACE reads with MiXCR, one entry per CDR3 protein. The sample has 300,000 to 400,000 distinct CDR3 sequences; around 13% are singletons. CDR1 and CDR2 (germline): KGHSH, LQKENI. V was cut by 0 bases and J by 5 bases, with 12 bases left in between. The CDR3 contains 15 residues. The starting material was CD4+ T cells sorted from PBMCs, obtained 15 days after the yellow fever booster vaccination. The chain employs TRBV18 and TRBJ2-3; a possible D gene is TRBD1 (6 bases). The receptor was isolated from a man between 18 and 35 years old who received the YFV17D yellow fever vaccine. The CDR3 DNA is TGTGCCAGCTCACCACCGTCAGGGGCGGGAGATACGCAGTATTTT. Its translation: CASSPPSGAGDTQYF.